A selection of T cell receptor beta chains follows, all from one sample in a study of regulatory T cells in long-lasting Graves disease. TCRdb independently ran MiXCR on the multiplex PCR reads; one entry per CDR3 protein. The sample includes roughly 500,000 distinct CDR3 sequences, 20% to 25% seen only once; the top ten take around 7%. This specimen was peripheral blood mononuclear cells (PBMCs), taken when the disease was refractory, from a patient treated with antithyroid drugs. These receptors were collected from a female donor with Graves disease. CDR3s include the opening cysteine and the closing phenylalanine or tryptophan. D genes are given only for firm matches. Not every row has a clone size; where given, it reads once, few, many or a size class.

D,size,J,V,length,CDR3,DNA
TRBD1,many,TRBJ2-2,TRBV6-5,16,CASSYGQGAWTGELFF,TGTGCCAGCAGTTATGGACAGGGGGCATGGACCGGGGAGCTGTTTTTT
NA,few,TRBJ2-7,TRBV5-1,13,CASRAAQSYEQYF,TGCGCCAGCCGGGCGGCCCAGTCCTACGAGCAGTACTTC
NA,NA,TRBJ2-2,TRBV18,14,CASSLLKNTGELFF,TGTGCCAGCTCACTTTTGAAGAACACCGGGGAGCTGTTTTTT
NA,many,TRBJ1-4,TRBV19,20,CASSGTPRVGMTGGGEKLFF,TGTGCCAGTAGCGGGACGCCCAGGGTGGGCATGACCGGTGGAGGTGAAAAACTGTTTTTT
NA,NA,TRBJ2-2,TRBV7-2,15,CASSLVITGAGELFF,TGTGCCAGCAGCTTAGTAATTACCGGGGCCGGGGAGCTGTTTTTT
TRBD2,NA,TRBJ2-5,TRBV7-8,13,CASTKAGGETQYF,TGTGCCAGCACCAAGGCGGGGGGTGAGACCCAGTACTTC
NA,many,TRBJ1-2,TRBV28,14,CASSRTGSGYGYTF,TGTGCCAGCAGTCGAACAGGGAGCGGCTATGGCTACACCTTC
TRBD2,once,TRBJ2-5,TRBV11-3,17,CASSWSSSGRAGETQYF,TGTGCCAGCAGCTGGTCGTCTAGCGGGAGGGCCGGGGAGACCCAGTACTTC
NA,many,TRBJ2-5,TRBV3-1,14,CASSQRGYQETQYF,TGTGCCAGCAGCCAAAGGGGTTATCAAGAGACCCAGTACTTC
NA,NA,TRBJ1-1,TRBV20-1,16,CSARAPDILTRTEAFF,TGCAGTGCTAGAGCCCCGGACATCCTAACGAGGACTGAAGCTTTCTTT
NA,few,TRBJ2-7,TRBV4-3,15,CASSQAVQGSYEQYF,TGCGCCAGCAGCCAAGCGGTTCAGGGCTCCTACGAGCAGTACTTC
NA,many,TRBJ1-1,TRBV12-3/TRBV12-4,16,CASSLGGGRGNTEAFF,TGTGCCAGCAGTTTGGGGGGGGGTCGCGGGAACACTGAAGCTTTCTTT
TRBD1,once,TRBJ2-7,TRBV4-2,17,CASSQEEDRLATYEQYF,TGTGCCAGCAGCCAAGAGGAGGACAGGCTTGCCACCTACGAGCAGTACTTC
NA,many,TRBJ1-6,TRBV2,13,CASNSQVDSPLHF,TGTGCCAGCAATTCTCAGGTGGATTCACCCCTCCACTTT
NA,NA,TRBJ2-7,TRBV7-9,15,CASSPWGDGSYEQYF,TGTGCCAGCAGCCCCTGGGGAGATGGATCCTACGAGCAGTACTTC
NA,once,TRBJ2-2,TRBV5-5,14,CASSRPTWVGELFF,TGTGCCAGCAGCCGACCCACGTGGGTCGGGGAGCTGTTTTTT
NA,many,TRBJ2-7,TRBV28,12,CASSLSWDEQYF,TGTGCCAGCAGTTTAAGCTGGGACGAGCAGTACTTC
NA,NA,TRBJ2-1,TRBV11-3,16,CASSPPDGRSYNEQFF,TGTGCCAGCAGCCCTCCGGACGGGCGCTCCTACAATGAGCAGTTCTTC
TRBD2,NA,TRBJ2-5,TRBV5-1,18,CASSPTGLAGPPQETQYF,TGCGCCAGCAGCCCTACAGGACTAGCGGGACCCCCCCAAGAGACCCAGTACTTC
NA,few,TRBJ2-7,TRBV5-8,15,CASSPYAGVSYEQYF,TGTGCCAGCAGCCCGTATGCAGGGGTCTCCTACGAGCAGTACTTC
TRBD1,many,TRBJ2-5,TRBV9,15,CASSAGTGGPPPQYF,TGTGCCAGCAGCGCCGGGACAGGGGGACCCCCTCCCCAGTACTTC
TRBD1,NA,TRBJ2-5,TRBV20-1,13,CSAQGEFAETQYF,TGCAGTGCTCAGGGGGAGTTTGCAGAGACCCAGTACTTC
NA,NA,TRBJ1-1,TRBV29-1,13,CSVDRGMDTEAFF,TGCAGCGTTGACCGGGGGATGGACACTGAAGCTTTCTTT
NA,NA,TRBJ2-7,TRBV7-9,14,CASSSLGGADEQYF,TGTGCCAGCAGCTCCCTGGGGGGGGCAGACGAGCAGTACTTC
NA,NA,TRBJ2-5,TRBV7-6,12,CASKTGGETQYF,TGTGCCAGCAAAACCGGGGGTGAGACCCAGTACTTC
TRBD1,few,TRBJ2-2,TRBV12-3/TRBV12-4,15,CASSLGSGGPGELFF,TGTGCCAGCAGTTTAGGTTCAGGGGGACCCGGGGAGCTGTTTTTT
NA,NA,TRBJ1-3,TRBV9,16,CASSVFSGTTGNTIYF,TGTGCCAGCAGCGTATTCTCCGGGACAACTGGAAACACCATATATTTT
NA,NA,TRBJ1-6,TRBV28,15,CASSPVGGSNSPLHF,TGTGCCAGCAGCCCGGTTGGGGGAAGTAATTCACCCCTCCACTTT
TRBD2,many,TRBJ2-4,TRBV6-2/TRBV6-3,14,CASSPYSGRGIQYF,TGTGCCAGCAGTCCCTATAGCGGGAGAGGCATTCAGTACTTC
TRBD1,few,TRBJ2-2,TRBV9,16,CASSATGTGVGGELFF,TGTGCCAGCAGCGCCACCGGGACAGGGGTCGGCGGGGAGCTGTTTTTT
NA,NA,TRBJ1-4,TRBV2,15,CASNSRAGVNEKLFF,TGTGCCAGCAACTCCAGGGCAGGGGTGAATGAAAAACTGTTTTTT
NA,NA,TRBJ2-7,TRBV20-1,13,CSANRLVGLEQYF,TGCAGTGCCAACCGACTAGTAGGGCTCGAGCAGTACTTC
NA,few,TRBJ1-2,TRBV5-6,15,CASSLTGSRNYGYTF,TGTGCCAGCAGCTTGACAGGGTCGAGGAACTATGGCTACACCTTC
TRBD1,NA,TRBJ2-7,TRBV20-1,13,CSARGQGAYEQYF,TGCAGTGCTAGAGGACAGGGGGCCTACGAGCAGTACTTC
NA,NA,TRBJ1-4,TRBV18,18,CASSSSFDPGSTNEKLFF,TGTGCCAGCTCATCGTCGTTTGATCCGGGATCCACTAATGAAAAACTGTTTTTT
NA,many,TRBJ2-2,TRBV24-1,13,CATSAPNTGELFF,TGTGCCACCAGTGCCCCGAACACCGGGGAGCTGTTTTTT
NA,few,TRBJ1-3,TRBV7-2,15,CASSPTALAGNTIYF,TGTGCCAGCAGCCCGACAGCGCTTGCTGGAAACACCATATATTTT
NA,many,TRBJ2-5,TRBV6-1,16,CASRTSPRDPGETQYF,TGTGCCAGCAGAACCTCCCCCCGGGACCCAGGGGAGACCCAGTACTTC
NA,many,TRBJ2-4,TRBV3-1,9,CASRAIQYF,TGTGCCAGCAGGGCGATTCAGTACTTC
TRBD2,NA,TRBJ2-2,TRBV9,20,CASSGTGTSGGARNTGGLFF,TGTGCCAGCAGCGGAACTGGGACTAGCGGGGGGGCGCGGAACACCGGGGGGCTGTTTTTT
NA,few,TRBJ1-4,TRBV7-9,15,CASSPTGTGGEKLFF,TGTGCCAGCAGCCCTACCGGGACCGGGGGGGAAAAACTGTTTTTT
NA,NA,TRBJ1-2,TRBV5-6,12,CASSRTSYGYTF,TGTGCCAGCAGCCGGACTTCCTACGGCTACACCTTC
NA,many,TRBJ2-7,TRBV28,15,CASSLGGAGPYEQYF,TGTGCCAGCAGTTTAGGCGGGGCAGGACCCTACGAGCAGTACTTC
NA,many,TRBJ2-5,TRBV7-9,14,CASSPGDLSKTQYF,TGTGCCAGCAGCCCCGGAGACTTGTCGAAGACCCAGTACTTC
TRBD2,many,TRBJ2-4,TRBV28,15,CASSAGGEGKNIQYF,TGTGCCAGCTCCGCCGGAGGGGAGGGGAAAAACATTCAGTACTTC
NA,NA,TRBJ1-1,TRBV30,14,CAWSRGAMNTEAFF,TGTGCCTGGAGTCGGGGAGCCATGAACACTGAAGCTTTCTTT
NA,NA,TRBJ1-5,TRBV19,18,CASSIGGRAGVNNQPQHF,TGTGCCAGTAGTATAGGGGGAAGGGCAGGGGTCAACAATCAGCCCCAGCATTTT
NA,few,TRBJ2-2,TRBV12-3/TRBV12-4,15,CASYEGRGASGELFF,TGTGCCAGCTACGAAGGCAGGGGGGCCTCCGGGGAGCTGTTTTTT
NA,NA,TRBJ1-1,TRBV20-1,13,CSASGGGVTEAFF,TGCAGTGCTAGTGGGGGGGGGGTCACTGAAGCTTTCTTT
TRBD2,NA,TRBJ2-3,TRBV12-3/TRBV12-4,13,CASKPGLAGEQYF,TGTGCCAGCAAACCTGGACTAGCGGGAGAGCAGTATTTT
NA,few,TRBJ1-1,TRBV12-3/TRBV12-4,16,CASSPWTYGTGAEAFF,TGTGCCAGCAGCCCATGGACCTACGGAACTGGGGCTGAAGCTTTCTTT
TRBD1,many,TRBJ1-1,TRBV28,14,CASSPGQMYTEAFF,TGTGCCAGCAGTCCGGGACAGATGTACACTGAAGCTTTCTTT
NA,many,TRBJ2-7,TRBV7-8,17,CASSLKGGGIGAYEQYF,TGTGCCAGCAGCTTAAAGGGAGGGGGGATTGGGGCCTACGAGCAGTACTTC
NA,NA,TRBJ2-7,TRBV6-5,15,CASSSTFAGTYEQYF,TGTGCCAGCAGTTCCACCTTTGCGGGGACCTACGAGCAGTACTTC
TRBD1,few,TRBJ1-5,TRBV3-1,16,CASSQDRTGINQPQHF,TGTGCCAGCAGCCAAGATCGGACAGGGATCAATCAGCCCCAGCATTTT